The present T cell receptor (beta chain) was sequenced within a study of OX40 agonist ivuxolimab in advanced cancers. On the study more broadly: Hepatocellular carcinoma, melanoma, renal cell or head and neck cancer affected the dose-escalation patients. Broader study findings: Among the nonresponders, some also had low normalized T-cell clonal expansion.

Germline loops: CDR1 SQVTM, CDR2 ANQGSEA. Trimming stripped 7 bases from V and 5 bases from J, with 14 bases between. The CDR3 is 12 amino acids. Notes on this clone: The target antigen is unknown.

Measured with immunoSEQ multiplex PCR; TCRdb has only the in-frame clones, and not every one. In the table there are 45,000 to 65,000 clones, roughly 86% of which are singletons. The source is an adult with an advanced solid tumor such as melanoma, head and neck, liver or kidney cancer. The chain couples TRBV29-1 to TRBJ1-1; tentatively, D is TRBD1 (5 bases). The specimen comprised CD4+ or CD8+ T cells sorted from blood, sampled in a trial of the OX40 agonist ivuxolimab. In nucleotides, the CDR3 is TGCAGCGCCGAGGGGAGGAGGACTGAAGCTTTCTTT. This translates into CSAEGRRTEAFF.